The sample holds a few counts of the clone carrying this T cell receptor beta chain. The sample carries other DNA sequences with the same CDR3. This sample is part of a study of blood T cell repertoires in COVID-19. About the research overall: Material from acute and convalescent COVID-19 was sourced from the United States, Italy and Spain.

Sequencing was performed with immunoSEQ multiplex PCR; in TCRdb, only in-frame clones are kept and a portion is missing. The sample has approximately 170,000 clones; about 85% are singletons. The length of the CDR3 is 15 residues. Germline-derived CDR1 and CDR2 are SGHRS and YFSETQ. V was shortened by 0 bases and J by 2 bases, with 9 bases between the two germline ends. The receptor was isolated from a woman aged 80 or over in a cohort sampled during active or convalescent COVID-19. The sequencing sample was made of peripheral blood. The chain combines TRBV5-1 with TRBJ1-3; D not certain. The CDR3 sequence: CASSLGQVTGNTIYF. CDR3 nucleotide sequence: TGCGCCAGCAGCTTGGGCCAGGTTACTGGAAACACCATATATTTT.